This is a list of T cell receptor beta chains from one sample in a study of cytomegalovirus exposure and HLA in healthy donors. Only in-frame clones appear in the TCRdb table, and some are missing; sequencing was by immunoSEQ multiplex PCR. This table has roughly 150,000 clones, 64% appearing once. Source material: PBMCs. The receptor source for this set is a woman in her twenties or thirties in good health and CMV-seropositive. Each CDR3 is given with its conserved first and last residue. The order of the fields is clone size, V gene, J gene, D gene, CDR3 protein, CDR3 DNA. A D gene is named only where the DNA matches it firmly. Size values are once, few and many counts, or a class for expanded clones, and some rows have none.

-	TRBV27	TRBJ1-5	-	CASSPGTVGFQPQHF	TGTGCCAGCAGTCCGGGAACCGTCGGGTTCCAGCCCCAGCATTTT
once	TRBV5-1	TRBJ2-5	TRBD1	CASSGPGQKETQYF	TGCGCCAGCAGCGGACCGGGACAGAAAGAGACCCAGTACTTC
-	TRBV5-6	TRBJ1-1	-	CASSIYRTNTEAFF	TGTGCCAGCAGCATCTACAGAACGAACACTGAAGCTTTCTTT
once	TRBV7-9	TRBJ2-1	-	CASRPSGYNEQFF	TGTGCCAGCAGACCCTCAGGGTACAATGAGCAGTTCTTC
-	TRBV11-3	TRBJ1-4	-	CASSSWTAMGEKLFF	TGTGCCAGCAGCTCATGGACAGCCATGGGAGAAAAACTGTTTTTT
-	TRBV4-1	TRBJ1-6	TRBD1	CASSRRTGEPSPLHF	TGCGCCAGCAGCCGCCGGACAGGTGAGCCTTCACCCCTCCACTTT
few	TRBV15	TRBJ2-2	TRBD2	CATSRAGLAGESAAGELFF	TGTGCCACCAGCAGAGCGGGACTAGCGGGAGAGAGTGCTGCCGGGGAGCTGTTTTTT
few	TRBV6-1	TRBJ1-5	-	CASAGAARQPQHF	TGTGCCAGTGCCGGTGCTGCGCGGCAGCCCCAGCATTTT
-	TRBV7-8	TRBJ1-2	TRBD1	CASSSGTGPGYTF	TGTGCCAGCAGTTCCGGGACAGGCCCTGGCTACACCTTC
few	TRBV5-1	TRBJ1-5	-	CASSLEPGANQPQHF	TGCGCCAGCAGCTTGGAGCCAGGGGCCAATCAGCCCCAGCATTTT
-	TRBV28	TRBJ2-2	-	CASSLGGGNTGELFF	TGTGCCAGCAGTTTAGGTGGCGGGAACACCGGGGAGCTGTTTTTT
-	TRBV9	TRBJ1-2	-	CASRRPEDGYTF	TGTGCCAGCAGACGGCCAGAGGATGGCTACACCTTC
once	TRBV5-4	TRBJ1-2	-	CASSLWQVDYGYTF	TGTGCCAGCAGCTTGTGGCAGGTGGATTATGGCTACACCTTC
-	TRBV5-6	TRBJ2-7	-	CASSSTDRNLYEQYF	TGTGCCAGCAGCTCTACCGACAGAAATCTATACGAGCAGTACTTC
-	TRBV5-1	TRBJ2-3	TRBD2	CASSLSGLGTDTQYF	TGCGCCAGCAGCTTGTCCGGACTAGGCACAGATACGCAGTATTTT
-	TRBV4-1	TRBJ2-3	-	CASSRGAPPTDTQYF	TGCGCCAGCAGCCGCGGGGCCCCCCCCACTGATACGCAGTATTTT
-	TRBV10-3	TRBJ1-2	-	CAIGLAQRGYTF	TGTGCCATCGGGCTAGCCCAAAGAGGCTACACCTTC
-	TRBV7-9	TRBJ2-7	-	CASSQYRDTSYEQYF	TGTGCCAGCAGCCAGTACCGGGACACCTCCTACGAGCAGTACTTC
-	TRBV29-1	TRBJ2-1	TRBD2	CSAKGWLAGVNEQFF	TGCAGCGCCAAAGGTTGGTTAGCGGGAGTTAATGAGCAGTTCTTC
-	TRBV7-4	TRBJ2-7	-	CASIPAGSSYEQYF	TGTGCCAGCATCCCTGCGGGGAGCTCCTACGAGCAGTACTTC
-	TRBV5-1	TRBJ1-1	-	CASSWGEDTEAFF	TGCGCCAGCAGCTGGGGGGAGGACACTGAAGCTTTCTTT
-	TRBV29-1	TRBJ1-1	-	CSVQQGSTEAFF	TGCAGCGTGCAACAGGGTAGCACTGAAGCTTTCTTT
-	TRBV6-6	TRBJ1-1	TRBD1	CASSLPGQVSEAFF	TGTGCCAGCAGCCTACCGGGACAGGTATCTGAAGCTTTCTTT
-	TRBV30	TRBJ1-5	-	CAWSVGGQLNQPQHF	TGTGCCTGGAGTGTGGGGGGGCAATTAAATCAGCCCCAGCATTTT
-	TRBV18	TRBJ2-1	TRBD2	CASSQKRDVELGEQFF	TGTGCCAGCTCACAGAAGCGGGACGTTGAATTGGGTGAGCAGTTCTTC
-	TRBV9	TRBJ2-3	-	CASSVELPDTQYF	TGTGCCAGCAGCGTAGAACTCCCAGATACGCAGTATTTT
-	TRBV5-8	TRBJ2-1	-	CASVFLVRSYNEQFF	TGTGCCAGCGTATTCCTAGTTCGTTCCTACAATGAGCAGTTCTTC